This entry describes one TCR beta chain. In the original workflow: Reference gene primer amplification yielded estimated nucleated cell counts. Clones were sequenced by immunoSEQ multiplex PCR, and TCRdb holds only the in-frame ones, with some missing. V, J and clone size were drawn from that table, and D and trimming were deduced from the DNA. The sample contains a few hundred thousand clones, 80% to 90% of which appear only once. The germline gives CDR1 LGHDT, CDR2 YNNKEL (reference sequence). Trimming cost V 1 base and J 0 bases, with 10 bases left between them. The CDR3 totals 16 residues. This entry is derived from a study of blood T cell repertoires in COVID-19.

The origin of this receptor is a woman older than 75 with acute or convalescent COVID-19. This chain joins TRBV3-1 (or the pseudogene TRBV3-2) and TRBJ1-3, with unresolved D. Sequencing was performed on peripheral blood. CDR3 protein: CASSQVARHSGNTIYF. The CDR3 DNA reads TGTGCCAGCAGCCAAGTGGCCAGACACTCTGGAAACACCATATATTTT.